A selection of T cell receptor beta chains follows, all from one sample in a study of blood T cell repertoires in COVID-19. Libraries were prepared by immunoSEQ multiplex PCR; TCRdb keeps only in-frame clonotypes and omits some of them. The repertoire holds 290,000 or so clones, with around 90% as singletons. Sequencing was done on a sample of peripheral blood. These receptors all come from a man in his late teens or twenties with active or convalescent COVID-19. CDR3s include the opening cysteine and the closing phenylalanine or tryptophan. The D gene is left open where the match is weak. Only some rows state a clone size, as once, few, many or a class for expanded clones.

TRBV24-1,NA,17,NA,TRBJ1-5,CATTLPVGRWNNQPQHF,TGTGCCACCACCCTACCTGTTGGGAGATGGAACAATCAGCCCCAGCATTTT
TRBV10-1,NA,16,TRBD1,TRBJ1-5,CASSLGQGPQFQPQHF,TGCGCCAGCAGCCTTGGACAGGGGCCTCAGTTTCAGCCCCAGCATTTT
TRBV9,NA,17,NA,TRBJ2-3,CASSVSPGGRTTDTQYF,TGTGCCAGCAGCGTTTCCCCCGGGGGGCGGACGACAGATACGCAGTATTTT
TRBV5-1,NA,18,NA,TRBJ2-7,CASSLSSAYGRNSKGGYF,TGCGCCAGCAGCTTGTCATCTGCGTACGGACGCAACAGCAAAGGGGGGTACTTC
TRBV7-9,NA,13,TRBD1,TRBJ1-2,CASSLDRGDGYTF,TGTGCCAGCAGCTTGGACAGGGGAGATGGCTACACCTTC
TRBV7-2,few,17,NA,TRBJ1-2,CASSPGGEGGAIYGYTF,TGTGCCAGCAGCCCCGGTGGTGAGGGGGGGGCGATTTATGGCTACACCTTC
TRBV29-1,NA,13,NA,TRBJ1-1,CSVVGGMNTEAFF,TGCAGCGTTGTGGGGGGAATGAACACTGAAGCTTTCTTT
TRBV5-1,NA,13,NA,TRBJ2-5,CASSNGPEETQYF,TGCGCCAGCAGCAATGGGCCGGAAGAGACCCAGTACTTC
TRBV29-1,NA,12,TRBD1,TRBJ1-2,CSVNDRVGGYTF,TGCAGCGTTAATGACAGGGTAGGAGGCTACACCTTC
TRBV7-2,NA,15,TRBD1,TRBJ1-5,CASSLGGQVNQPQHF,TGTGCCAGCAGCCTAGGGGGACAGGTCAATCAGCCCCAGCATTTT
TRBV19,NA,15,TRBD1,TRBJ2-7,CASSTPDRGPIEQYF,TGTGCCAGTAGTACTCCGGACAGGGGCCCCATCGAGCAGTACTTC
TRBV27,NA,15,NA,TRBJ2-7,CASSRQRGRSYEQYF,TGTGCCAGCAGTAGACAAAGGGGTCGCTCCTACGAGCAGTACTTC
TRBV5-6,NA,15,TRBD1,TRBJ2-2,CASSFGTGLPGELFF,TGTGCCAGCAGCTTCGGGACAGGGTTGCCCGGGGAGCTGTTTTTT
TRBV7-9,NA,14,NA,TRBJ2-2,CASSFARNTGELFF,TGTGCCAGCAGCTTCGCCAGGAACACCGGGGAGCTGTTTTTT
TRBV4-1,NA,17,NA,TRBJ2-7,CASSQERAGTGNYEQYF,TGCGCCAGCAGCCAAGAGAGGGCGGGGACTGGGAACTACGAGCAGTACTTC
TRBV7-8,NA,18,TRBD2,TRBJ2-1,CASSLVAPGLAPYNEQFF,TGTGCCAGCAGCTTAGTAGCCCCGGGACTAGCGCCCTACAATGAGCAGTTCTTC
TRBV25-1,NA,11,NA,TRBJ1-1,CASSGFYSAFF,TGTGCCAGCAGTGGATTCTATTCGGCTTTCTTT
TRBV6-5,NA,15,TRBD1,TRBJ2-7,CASRWAGQGSYEQYF,TGTGCCAGCCGGTGGGCGGGACAGGGCTCCTACGAGCAGTACTTC
TRBV5-1,NA,14,TRBD1,TRBJ1-3,CASSLGTGGNTIYF,TGCGCCAGCAGCTTGGGGACAGGAGGAAACACCATATATTTT
TRBV6-1,once,18,TRBD2,TRBJ2-7,CASSEGWWERGAAYEQYF,TGTGCCAGCAGTGAAGGTTGGTGGGAGCGGGGGGCGGCCTACGAGCAGTACTTC